Below are 26 T cell receptor beta chains sequenced from a single sample in a study of blood T cell repertoires in COVID-19. TCRdb keeps only in-frame clones here, not all; method: immunoSEQ multiplex PCR. The table records about 24,000 clones, approximately 78% of them present only once. Sequenced material: peripheral blood. These receptors were obtained from a human donor in a cohort sampled during active COVID-19.

The rearrangement links TRBV6-1 to TRBJ2-3; 11 bases agree with TRBD1. CDR1 and CDR2 from the germline V gene are MNHNS and SASEGT. V was clipped by 4 bases and J by 5 bases; unmatched bases: 11. This CDR3 is 17 amino acids long. The CDR3 region is CASSGNPGQGGGDTQYF. DNA of the CDR3: TGTGCCAGCAGTGGTAACCCGGGACAGGGGGGAGGAGATACGCAGTATTTT.

The chain couples TRBV19 to TRBJ1-1; 10 bases line up with TRBD1. This CDR3 is 14 amino acids long. The V gene's germline CDR1 is LNHDA and CDR2 SQIVND (reference sequence). After removal of 10 bases from V and 6 bases from J, the junction contained 11 bases not matched to a gene. CDR3 nucleotide sequence: TGTGCCACCACCCCCGGGACAGGGGACCCTGAAGCTTTCTTT. Encoded protein: CATTPGTGDPEAFF.

The sample holds one count of this clone. The V gene is TRBV5-1, the J gene TRBJ2-3, with 8 bases fitting TRBD1. The length of the CDR3 is 15 residues. Losses at the gene ends were 1 base for V and 4 bases for J; bases not matched to a gene: 5. Per the germline V gene, CDR1 is SGHRS and CDR2 is YFSETQ. The CDR3 nucleotides are TGCGCCAGCAGCTTGCGGACAGGGAGTCCAGATACGCAGTATTTT. Its protein is CASSLRTGSPDTQYF.

V usage is TRBV5-1 and J usage is TRBJ2-1, with 7 nucleotides matching TRBD1. This CDR3 has 13 residues. Germline loops: CDR1 SGHRS, CDR2 YFSETQ. V shed 4 bases and J 7 bases; nucleotides not matched to a gene: 5. CDR3 in amino acids: CASSLQGRNEQFF. CDR3 coding DNA: TGCGCCAGCAGCCTACAGGGGCGGAATGAGCAGTTCTTC.

The J gene is TRBJ2-7, the V gene TRBV5-1; D perhaps matches TRBD1 (5 bases). The CDR3 runs 14 residues. V was clipped by 0 bases and J by 6 bases, with 13 bases between them. The germline CDR1 and CDR2 sequences are SGHRS and YFSETQ. The CDR3 region is CASSLATDLGEQYF. The CDR3 region has the DNA TGCGCCAGCAGCTTGGCGACAGACCTAGGCGAGCAGTACTTC.

The V and J genes are TRBV5-6 and TRBJ2-7, with D maybe TRBD1 (8 bases). The CDR3 is 15 residues long. Germline V CDR1 and CDR2: SGHDT, YYEEEE. V shed 3 bases and J shed 2 bases, with 15 bases lying between them. The CDR3 DNA reads TGTGCCAGCAGCTCCCTCACAGGGGGGGCCTACGAGCAGTACTTC. Translating it yields CASSSLTGGAYEQYF.

In its sample, this clone is large (0.1 to 1%). The genes are TRBV28 and TRBJ1-1; D is unclear. Germline-derived CDR1 and CDR2 are MDHEN and SYDVKM. The CDR3 is 12 residues long. Deletions cut 10 bases from V and 3 bases from J, with 12 bases between. This CDR3 is CATQIRYTEAFF. The CDR3 coding sequence is TGTGCCACGCAGATCAGGTACACTGAAGCTTTCTTT. The whole variable domain, remainder taken from reference TRBV28 and TRBJ1-1, is DVKVTQSSRYLVKRTGEKVFLECVQDMDHENMFWYRQDPGLGLRLIYFSYDVKMKEKGDIPEGYSVSREKKERFSLILESASTNQTSMYLCATQIRYTEAFFGQGTRLTVV.

The chain recombines TRBV19 with TRBJ2-7; 11 positions match TRBD2. This CDR3 has 15 amino acids. Trimming cost V 5 bases and J 3 bases; bases outside gene matches: 6. Germline V lookup: CDR1 LNHDA, CDR2 SQIVND (reference sequence). CDR3 residues: CASSPGSGGDYEQYF. Written as DNA, the CDR3 is TGTGCCAGTAGTCCAGGTAGCGGGGGGGACTACGAGCAGTACTTC.

The J gene is TRBJ1-6, the V gene TRBV6-4; 7 bases fit TRBD1. V shed 3 bases, J shed 6 bases, and the junction held 2 bases outside the gene matches. The CDR3 covers 14 residues. The germline V gene has CDR1 MRHNA and CDR2 SNTAGT. The CDR3 region is CASSEYRGNSPLHF. CDR3 in DNA: TGTGCCAGCAGTGAGTACAGGGGTAATTCACCCCTCCACTTT.

The chain has TRBV11-3 and TRBJ2-7; D is possibly TRBD2 (6 bases). Germline lookup yields CDR1 SGHNT and CDR2 YENEEA. Trimming left V 6 bases short and J 7 bases short, with 16 bases between. The CDR3 covers 13 residues. CDR3 coding DNA: TGTGCCAGCAGTCCTAGGGACTCTCGGGAGCAGTACTTC. The encoded protein is CASSPRDSREQYF.

The chain has TRBV11-2 and TRBJ2-7; no firm D call. Germline V gene sequence: CDR1 SGHAT, CDR2 FQNNGV. The CDR3 is 13 amino acids. V was clipped by 2 bases and J by 2 bases, with 7 bases between them. The DNA of the CDR3 is TGTGCCAGCAGCTTATTACAGACCTACGAGCAGTACTTC. Translation gives CASSLLQTYEQYF.

This clone was detected only once. The chain combines TRBV6-1 with TRBJ2-7, with D maybe TRBD2 (5 bases). The germline V gene encodes CDR1 MNHNS and CDR2 SASEGT. V dropped 3 bases and J dropped 4 bases, with 13 bases sitting between them. This CDR3 is built from 14 residues. CDR3 sequence reads: CASSDTGGPYEQYF. CDR3 in DNA: TGTGCCAGCAGTGACACCGGCGGGCCTTACGAGCAGTACTTC.

The chain joins TRBV4-1 to TRBJ2-3; 7 bases fit TRBD1. J was trimmed by 2 bases and V by 2 bases; bases with no gene match: 7. The germline gives CDR1 MGHRA, CDR2 YSYEKL. This CDR3 has 16 amino acids. The CDR3 DNA reads TGCGCCAGCAGCCAAATCGGGACAGTTACCACAGATACGCAGTATTTT. This encodes CASSQIGTVTTDTQYF.

This clone was detected a few times. V gene TRBV5-1 combines with J gene TRBJ2-5; 9 nucleotides align to TRBD1. The CDR3 contains 14 residues. Looked up from germline, CDR1 is SGHRS and CDR2 is YFSETQ. V shed 4 bases, J shed 5 bases, and the junction held 6 bases outside the gene matches. In nucleotides, the CDR3 is TGCGCCAGCAGCCCCACAGGGGGCACGGAGACCCAGTACTTC. Its translation is CASSPTGGTETQYF.

V is TRBV4-3 and J is TRBJ1-2; D possibly corresponds to TRBD1 (5 bases). The CDR3 covers 14 residues. CDR1 and CDR2 (germline): LGHNA, YSLEER. Trimming took off 0 bases at V and 5 bases at J, with 10 bases between the two ends. The CDR3 reads CASSQEAGGYGYTF. CDR3 coding DNA: TGCGCCAGCAGCCAAGAGGCCGGGGGGTATGGCTACACCTTC.

The V gene is TRBV7-9, the J gene TRBJ1-1; D perhaps matches TRBD1 (6 bases). V was clipped by 0 bases and J by 7 bases, with 15 bases between them. Germline V lookup: CDR1 SEHNR, CDR2 FQNEAQ (reference sequence). The CDR3 is made up of 15 amino acids. This chain's CDR3 is CASSLADRFTFEAFF. CDR3 DNA: TGTGCCAGCAGCTTAGCGGACAGATTTACCTTTGAAGCTTTCTTT.

The V gene is TRBV28, the J gene TRBJ1-2; no definite D call. The germline gives CDR1 MDHEN, CDR2 SYDVKM. Trimming removed 8 bases at V and 3 bases at J, with 16 bases between. This CDR3 has 14 amino acids. This CDR3 is CASAGPEGDYGYTF. DNA of the CDR3: TGTGCCAGCGCTGGTCCGGAGGGCGACTATGGCTACACCTTC.

This chain links TRBV5-1 with TRBJ2-3; D might be TRBD1 (5 bases). Trimming removed 2 bases at V and 5 bases at J, with 18 bases between. The CDR3 is 16 amino acids. Germline values: CDR1 SGHRS, CDR2 YFSETQ. The CDR3 DNA follows: TGCGCCAGCAGCTTAGGGGCTACCGCCATCCGAGATACGCAGTATTTT. Residues: CASSLGATAIRDTQYF. Combining the CDR3 with reference TRBV5-1 and TRBJ2-3 gives the whole variable domain KAGVTQTPRYLIKTRGQQVTLSCSPISGHRSVSWYQQTPGQGLQFLFEYFSETQRNKGNFPGRFSGRQFSNSRSEMNVSTLELGDSALYLCASSLGATAIRDTQYFGPGTRLTVL.

The V gene is TRBV28, the J gene TRBJ2-7; D call uncertain. Trimming left V 1 base short and J 4 bases short, with 5 bases between. This CDR3 is built from 12 residues. The germline V gene encodes CDR1 MDHEN and CDR2 SYDVKM. This CDR3 is CASSLSRYEQYF. CDR3 sequence (DNA): TGTGCCAGCAGTTTATCCCGGTACGAGCAGTACTTC.

The V call is TRBV28, the J call TRBJ1-2; a weak D match, TRBD1 (6 bases). Trimming pared 10 bases from V and 4 bases from J, leaving 16 bases between. Germline V gene data show CDR1 as MDHEN and CDR2 as SYDVKM. CDR3 length: 13 amino acids. CDR3: CATAQGVGYGYTF. As DNA, the CDR3 is TGTGCCACCGCACAGGGTGTTGGCTATGGCTACACCTTC.

V is TRBV7-2 and J is TRBJ1-1; D perhaps matches TRBD1 (5 bases). The CDR3 covers 15 residues. Germline CDR1 SGHTA, CDR2 FQGNSA. V was clipped by 3 bases and J by 1 base, with 12 bases between them. Written as DNA, the CDR3 is TGTGCCAGCAGCTTGCAAGGGGCCTCGAACACTGAAGCTTTCTTT. Its protein product is CASSLQGASNTEAFF.

Worth noting for this clone: Other DNA sequences in the same sample also yield this CDR3. The chain joins TRBV20-1 to TRBJ2-3; TRBD2 aligns across 10 bases. Germline CDR1 is DFQATT and CDR2 is SNEGSKA (reference sequence). V shed 3 bases, J shed 2 bases, and the junction held 5 bases outside the gene matches. This CDR3 is built from 15 residues. The CDR3 sequence: CSASRTSGVTDTQYF. CDR3 in DNA: TGCAGTGCTAGTAGAACTAGCGGGGTCACAGATACGCAGTATTTT.

The rearrangement uses TRBV5-6 and TRBJ2-1; 8 nucleotides agree with TRBD1. The V gene end was trimmed by 1 base and the J gene end by 7 bases; junction bases not matched to a gene: 4. Per germline, CDR1 SGHDT and CDR2 YYEEEE. This CDR3 region has 14 residues. The CDR3 sequence is CASSLRQGRNEQFF. CDR3 DNA sequence: TGTGCCAGCAGCTTGCGACAGGGGAGGAATGAGCAGTTCTTC.

The J gene is TRBJ2-2, the V gene TRBV2; 8 bases are shared with TRBD1. Losses at the gene ends were 6 bases for V and 7 bases for J; bases not matched to a gene: 7. CDR1 is SNHLY and CDR2 is FYNNEI in the germline V gene. The CDR3 covers 14 residues. Here the CDR3 reads CASRRQGYDGELFF. In nucleotides, the CDR3 is TGTGCCAGCAGGAGACAGGGGTATGACGGGGAGCTGTTTTTT.

This clone showed up just a few times. This rearrangement joins TRBV24-1 to TRBJ1-2; D may be TRBD1 (6 bases). The CDR3 has 12 amino acids. V was clipped by 4 bases and J by 8 bases, with 10 bases between them. Germline CDR1 KGHDR, CDR2 SFDVKD. The CDR3 DNA reads TGTGCCACCAGTGACACCAGGGGCGGCTACACCTTC. Protein product: CATSDTRGGYTF.

This chain links TRBV7-9 with TRBJ2-3; 8 bases are shared with TRBD1. The trim removed 10 bases at V and 3 bases at J, leaving 9 bases unmatched. This CDR3 has 14 residues. CDR1 is SEHNR, CDR2 FQNEAQ, per germline (reference sequence). This CDR3 is CATTGTGSTDTQYF. CDR3 sequence (DNA): TGTGCCACTACCGGGACAGGATCAACAGATACGCAGTATTTT.